The next 7 T cell receptor beta chains were all read from a single sample in a study of OX40 agonist ivuxolimab in advanced cancers. Assay used: immunoSEQ multiplex PCR; TCRdb lists only in-frame clones, some missing. The table has 12,000 or so clones, 81% seen once. Sequenced material: CD4+ or CD8+ T cells sorted from blood, taken in a trial of the OX40 agonist ivuxolimab. These receptors came from an adult with an advanced solid tumor such as melanoma, head and neck, liver or kidney cancer.

The chain is built from TRBV4-1 and TRBJ2-5; the match to TRBD2 covers 12 bases. Germline V gene sequence: CDR1 MGHRA, CDR2 YSYEKL. The junction had 4 bases not matched to a gene; V was cut back by 6 bases and J by 5 bases. CDR3 size: 14 residues. Here the CDR3 DNA reads TGCGCCAGCAGACTAGCGGGAGGCGGGGAGACCCAGTACTTC. It translates to CASRLAGGGETQYF.

The V call is TRBV30, the J call TRBJ2-5; 9 bases fit TRBD2. The J call is in doubt because the DNA end fits TRBJ2-7 better. CDR3 length: 14 amino acids. The V gene's germline CDR1 is GTSNPN and CDR2 SVGIG (reference sequence). Here the CDR3 reads CAWSVGAGGYEQYF. The CDR3 coding sequence is TGTGCCTGGAGTGTGGGAGCGGGGGGCTACGAGCAGTACTTC.

This sequence joins TRBV2 and TRBJ2-7, with 9 bases that match TRBD1. This CDR3 is 16 amino acids long. CDR1 is SNHLY and CDR2 is FYNNEI in the germline V gene. V lost 4 bases to trimming and J lost 5 bases; unmatched junction nucleotides: 12. CDR3 nucleotides: TGTGCCAGCAGTGGGTATACGGGACAGGGTATCGACGAGCAGTACTTC. Residues: CASSGYTGQGIDEQYF.

Notes on this clone: The junction differs from germline at one of its ends, possibly a read error. The V and J genes are TRBV4-1 and TRBJ2-1; D may be TRBD2 (5 bases). CDR1 and CDR2 from the germline V gene are MGHRA and YSYEKL. This CDR3 comprises 15 residues. The CDR3 sequence: CASSLVEGSSNEQFF. In DNA form, the CDR3 reads TGCGCCAGCAGCCTAGTTGAGGGCTCCTCCAATGAGCAGTTCTTC.

This clone was counted between two and nine times. The chain recombines TRBV6-5 with TRBJ2-7, with D perhaps TRBD1 (5 bases). Per the germline V gene, CDR1 is MNHEY and CDR2 is SVGAGI. Trimming took 0 bases from V and 2 from J, leaving 11 bases between them. The CDR3 is 15 residues long. The DNA for the CDR3 is TGTGCCAGCAGTTACTCCGAGACAGAGCCCTACGAGCAGTACTTC. Translated, it gives CASSYSETEPYEQYF.

J is TRBJ2-1 and V is TRBV11-3, with D tentatively TRBD1 or TRBD2 (5 bases each). The CDR3 has 12 amino acids. CDR1 and CDR2 (germline): SGHNT, YENEEA. Trimming took off 5 bases at V and 9 bases at J, with 11 bases between the two ends. CDR3 region: CASSLGDGEQFF. The CDR3 DNA reads TGTGCCAGCAGCCTAGGGGACGGTGAGCAGTTCTTC.

V is TRBV2 and J is TRBJ2-3; TRBD2 agrees at 15 bases. From germline, CDR1 is SNHLY and CDR2 FYNNEI. This CDR3 comprises 15 residues. The V segment lost 5 bases and the J segment 4 bases; nucleotides outside the gene matches: 1. CDR3 protein: CASSRTSGRADTQYF. CDR3 DNA sequence: TGTGCCAGCAGTAGGACTAGCGGGAGGGCAGATACGCAGTATTTT.